Below, 14 T cell receptor beta chains from the same sample are listed, as sequenced in a study of CD8+ T cells in alopecia areata. Extracted RNA was reverse transcribed into cDNA, the sequencing template. Assay used: immunoSEQ multiplex PCR; TCRdb lists only in-frame clones, some missing. Among about 13,000 clones, 68% were seen once, and the ten largest hold about 6.5%. Documented treatment: oral pan-JAK inhibitor, 5-10 mg twice daily. Sampling of alopecia areata patients yielded lesional scalp punch biopsies as well as peripheral blood. Material: skin, obtained at week 4, from a patient treated with tofacitinib. The receptors were gathered from a human donor with alopecia areata.

A note on this clone: One end of the junction varies from germline; a read error may be responsible. CDR3: CARSAGSGANVLTF. In DNA, the CDR3 is TGTGCCAGAAGTGCGGGATCGGGGGCCAACGTCCTGACTTTC. The V gene is TRBV2, the J gene TRBJ2-6, with a weak D call TRBD2 (6 bases). The V gene's germline CDR1 is SNHLY and CDR2 FYNNEI. CDR3 length equals 14 residues. Together with reference TRBV2 and TRBJ2-6, the CDR3 gives the full variable domain: EPEVTQTPSHQVTQMGQEVILRCVPISNHLYFYWYRQILGQKVEFLVSFYNNEISEKSEIFDDQFSVERPDGSNFTLKIRSTKLEDSAMYFCARSAGSGANVLTFGAGSRLTVL.

The chain joins TRBV6-1 to TRBJ1-1, with a weak D call TRBD1 (5 bases). The CDR3 runs to 15 residues. Germline CDR1 reads MNHNS; CDR2 reads SASEGT. V was clipped by 4 bases and J by 0 bases, with 12 bases between them. The CDR3 DNA sequence: TGTGCCAGCAGTGCCATTCCGGGGGTGAACACTGAAGCTTTCTTT. Its translation: CASSAIPGVNTEAFF.

This chain joins TRBV2 and TRBJ2-4; possible D gene TRBD1, 5 bases. CDR1 is SNHLY and CDR2 is FYNNEI in the germline V gene. There are 15 residues in the CDR3. V was cut by 6 bases and J by 7 bases, with 19 bases left in between. CDR3 nucleotide sequence: TGTGCCAGCAGCAACCTAAACCCGAAGGGGAACATTCAGTACTTC. Encoded protein: CASSNLNPKGNIQYF. The full variable domain, in which reference TRBV2 and TRBJ2-4 provide the parts outside the CDR3, is EPEVTQTPSHQVTQMGQEVILRCVPISNHLYFYWYRQILGQKVEFLVSFYNNEISEKSEIFDDQFSVERPDGSNFTLKIRSTKLEDSAMYFCASSNLNPKGNIQYFGAGTRLSVL.

This chain joins TRBV2 and TRBJ2-4; D tentatively fits TRBD1 or TRBD2 (5 bases each). The germline V gene has CDR1 SNHLY and CDR2 FYNNEI. Trimming cost V 7 bases and J 12 bases, with 19 bases left between them. CDR3 length: 13 residues. CDR3 coding DNA: TGTGCCAGCATGGGGCCCGGGGCGGAGGATCAGTACTTC. This sequence encodes CASMGPGAEDQYF.

In this sample, this clone turned up a few times. The rearrangement joins TRBV7-8 to TRBJ1-6; D is undetermined. Germline V gene lookup returns CDR1 SGHVS and CDR2 FQNEAQ. CDR3 length: 13 amino acids. V shed 4 bases and J shed 7 bases, with 8 bases lying between them. The CDR3 region is CASSSDPNSPLHF. As DNA, the CDR3 is TGTGCCAGCAGCTCGGACCCGAATTCACCCCTCCACTTT. Based on the CDR3 plus reference TRBV7-8 and TRBJ1-6, the full variable domain is GAGVSQSPRYKVAKRGQDVALRCDPISGHVSLFWYQQALGQGPEFLTYFQNEAQLDKSGLPSDRFFAERPEGSVSTLKIQRTQQEDSAVYLCASSSDPNSPLHFGNGTRLTVT.

The CDR3 spells CASSWSGTGDNSPLHF. The DNA for the CDR3 is TGCGCCAGCAGCTGGTCCGGGACAGGGGATAATTCACCCCTCCACTTT. The chain carries TRBV5-1 and TRBJ1-6; 10 nucleotides align to TRBD1. From germline, CDR1 is SGHRS and CDR2 YFSETQ. The CDR3 is 16 amino acids. V shed 3 bases and J 5 bases; nucleotides not matched to a gene: 5.

This clone appeared a few times. The rearrangement joins TRBV18 to TRBJ2-7, with 10 bases that match TRBD2. Unmatched junction bases numbered 9, after V lost 3 bases and J lost 1 base. CDR1 KGHSH and CDR2 LQKENI come from the germline V gene. The CDR3 consists of 17 residues. The CDR3 here is CASSPRESGGVSYEQYF. CDR3 bases: TGTGCCAGCTCACCCAGAGAGAGCGGGGGGGTATCCTACGAGCAGTACTTC.

The chain has TRBV4-3 and TRBJ1-2; D remains unclear. V dropped 1 base and J dropped 1 base, with 13 bases sitting between them. This CDR3 is built from 16 residues. Germline CDR1 LGHNA, CDR2 YSLEER. This chain's CDR3 is CASSQVPANVNYGYTF. The DNA for the CDR3 is TGCGCCAGCAGCCAAGTCCCGGCAAACGTTAACTATGGCTACACCTTC.

Note on this clone: One base separates it from a far larger clone, so it is likely a read error. V gene TRBV4-2 combines with J gene TRBJ1-5; the D gene is possibly TRBD1 (6 bases). The CDR3 loop spans 17 amino acids. CDR1 and CDR2 (germline): LGHNA, YNFKEQ. CDR3 DNA: TGTGCCAGCAGCCAAGTGCTAGGCCAGGGGAGCAATCAGCCCCAGCAATTT. This codes for CASSQVLGQGSNQPQQF.

This clone has more than one count but fewer than ten. This chain joins TRBV18 and TRBJ1-1, with D uncertain. With 1 base removed from V and 5 bases from J, the gap between germline ends came to 11 bases. The CDR3 is 14 amino acids. Germline lookup yields CDR1 KGHSH and CDR2 LQKENI. The CDR3 DNA sequence: TGTGCCAGCTCACCACAGGATCGGAGGACTGAAGCTTTCTTT. It codes for CASSPQDRRTEAFF.

The chain carries TRBV27 and TRBJ2-5; no definite D call. CDR1 MNHEY and CDR2 SMNVEV come from the germline V gene (reference sequence). The CDR3 is made up of 13 amino acids. Trimming removed 6 bases at V and 11 bases at J, with 19 bases between. CDR3 nucleotides: TGTGCCAGCAGAGGGCAGTGGGCCTCGGAGCAGTACTTC. Translating gives CASRGQWASEQYF.

V is TRBV5-4 and J is TRBJ1-4; possible D gene TRBD1, 6 bases. Trimming removed 4 bases at V and 8 bases at J, with 21 bases between. CDR3 size: 16 residues. The germline gives CDR1 SGHNT, CDR2 YYREEE (reference sequence). DNA of the CDR3: TGTGCCAGCAGCCAAGGAATAGGACAGAACTTGGAAAAACTGTTTTTT. Its protein product is CASSQGIGQNLEKLFF.

The V call is TRBV7-2, the J call TRBJ2-3; 11 nucleotides line up with TRBD2. CDR3 size: 17 residues. Germline V gene data show CDR1 as SGHTA and CDR2 as FQGNSA. With V trimmed by 3 bases and J by 5 bases, 10 bases remained unmatched. The CDR3 nucleotides read TGTGCCAGCAGCTTTCTGGCTAGCGGGGGGCGTGGAGATACGCAGTATTTT. Amino acid sequence: CASSFLASGGRGDTQYF.

The rearrangement uses TRBV19 and TRBJ2-1, with D possibly called TRBD1 or TRBD2 (5 bases each). Germline lookup yields CDR1 LNHDA and CDR2 SQIVND (reference sequence). Trimming removed 5 bases at V and 6 bases at J, with 11 bases between. The CDR3 runs 13 residues. CDR3 sequence: CASSLGVGNEQFF. For the CDR3, the DNA is TGTGCCAGTAGTTTGGGGGTAGGCAATGAGCAGTTCTTC.